Listed below are T cell receptor beta chains from one sample, sequenced in a study of blood T cell repertoires in COVID-19. Clones were read by immunoSEQ multiplex PCR, and TCRdb kept only the in-frame ones, dropping some. The data contain roughly 380,000 clones, roughly 90% of them singletons. The sequencing sample was made of PBMCs or T cells enriched from blood (not recorded which). The receptors shown here come from a woman aged 25 to 39 who had recovered from COVID-19. Both conserved end residues are part of each CDR3. A D gene is named only where the DNA matches it firmly. Clone size is given for some rows only: seen once, a few or many times, or a class if the clone is expanded.

J,V,size,D,CDR3,DNA
TRBJ2-2,TRBV7-2,-,-,CASSLGVLNTGELFF,TGTGCCAGCAGCTTAGGTGTCTTGAACACCGGGGAGCTGTTTTTT
TRBJ2-5,TRBV28,-,TRBD1,CASSFNGQVQETQYF,TGTGCCAGCAGTTTTAACGGACAGGTTCAAGAGACCCAGTACTTC
TRBJ2-1,TRBV24-1,-,-,CATSDPGHSSYNEQFF,TGTGCCACCAGTGACCCGGGACACAGCTCCTACAATGAGCAGTTCTTC
TRBJ1-4,TRBV27,-,TRBD1,CASSATGGINEKLFF,TGTGCCAGCAGTGCGACAGGGGGCATTAATGAAAAACTGTTTTTT
TRBJ1-2,TRBV20-1,-,-,CSARSGDGYTF,TGCAGTGCTAGGTCAGGGGATGGCTACACCTTC
TRBJ2-1,TRBV6-5,-,TRBD1,CASSSNWDRGWDEQFF,TGTGCCAGCAGTTCCAACTGGGACAGGGGCTGGGATGAGCAGTTCTTC
TRBJ1-4,TRBV5-1,-,TRBD1,CASSLEGQNEKLFF,TGCGCCAGCAGCTTGGAGGGACAGAATGAAAAACTGTTTTTT
TRBJ2-2,TRBV25-1,-,-,CASRDIGSANTGELFF,TGTGCCAGCAGGGACATCGGCAGCGCGAACACCGGGGAGCTGTTTTTT
TRBJ1-2,TRBV6-5,few,-,CASTNLFGVYGYTF,TGTGCCAGCACCAATCTCTTCGGGGTGTATGGCTACACCTTC
TRBJ2-1,TRBV5-1,-,TRBD1,CASHGQGQGYNEQFF,TGCGCCAGCCATGGCCAGGGACAGGGTTACAATGAGCAGTTCTTC
TRBJ2-1,TRBV9,-,-,CASSVGQSRPEQFF,TGTGCCAGCAGCGTCGGACAGTCCCGACCTGAGCAGTTCTTC
TRBJ2-3,TRBV3-1/TRBV3-2,few,TRBD2,CASSQGGGGDTDTQYF,TGTGCCAGCAGCCAAGGAGGCGGGGGGGACACAGATACGCAGTATTTT
TRBJ2-2,TRBV2,-,-,CASHRANTGELFF,TGTGCCAGTCATCGGGCGAACACCGGGGAGCTGTTTTTT
TRBJ1-5,TRBV7-3,-,-,CASSLDLRNQPQHF,TGTGCCAGCAGCTTAGACTTGAGAAATCAGCCCCAGCATTTT
TRBJ1-6,TRBV27,-,-,CASSPIQVYGSPLHF,TGTGCCAGCAGTCCCATCCAAGTCTACGGGTCACCCCTCCACTTT
TRBJ1-6,TRBV2,-,TRBD1,CATVGTGGAGSPLHF,TGTGCCACCGTCGGGACAGGGGGCGCAGGTTCACCCCTCCACTTT
TRBJ1-6,TRBV2,-,-,CASRTGWSPLHF,TGTGCCAGCAGGACAGGTTGGTCACCCCTCCACTTT
TRBJ1-1,TRBV6-5,few,TRBD1,CASSPPGQGASAFF,TGTGCCAGCAGCCCCCCGGGACAGGGGGCTTCAGCTTTCTTT
TRBJ1-1,TRBV19,-,TRBD1,CASSNGQGPSWHTEAFF,TGTGCCAGTAGTAACGGACAGGGCCCAAGCTGGCACACTGAAGCTTTCTTT
TRBJ2-3,TRBV18,-,TRBD2,CASSPASGRSDTQYF,TGTGCCAGCTCACCGGCTAGCGGGAGATCAGATACGCAGTATTTT
TRBJ1-2,TRBV3-1/TRBV3-2,-,-,CAASKESSSYTF,TGTGCCGCCAGCAAGGAGTCGTCTAGCTACACCTTC
TRBJ2-1,TRBV10-3,-,TRBD1,CAISAPAGTGGENEQFF,TGTGCCATCAGTGCACCAGCCGGGACAGGGGGCGAAAATGAGCAGTTCTTC
TRBJ1-1,TRBV24-1,-,-,CATSALPGESTEAFF,TGTGCCACCAGTGCCCTACCAGGGGAGAGCACTGAAGCTTTCTTT
TRBJ2-7,TRBV4-2,-,-,CASSQAVGPRGEQYF,TGTGCCAGCAGCCAAGCGGTGGGCCCCCGGGGCGAGCAGTACTTC
TRBJ1-3,TRBV18,-,TRBD1,CASSPPHGTGTGNTIYF,TGTGCCAGCTCACCACCCCACGGGACAGGGACTGGAAACACCATATATTTT
TRBJ1-5,TRBV18,-,TRBD1,CASSPRTGENQPQHF,TGTGCCAGCTCACCCAGGACAGGGGAAAATCAGCCCCAGCATTTT
TRBJ2-1,TRBV2,-,TRBD1,CASKLDRNNEQFF,TGTGCCAGCAAGCTGGACAGGAACAATGAGCAGTTCTTC
TRBJ1-2,TRBV5-1,-,TRBD1,CASSPEGQGETHYGYTF,TGCGCCAGCAGCCCGGAAGGACAGGGCGAGACTCACTATGGCTACACCTTC
TRBJ2-7,TRBV28,-,TRBD1,CASRTGGSDSFEQYF,TGTGCCAGCAGGACAGGGGGATCCGACTCCTTCGAGCAGTACTTC
TRBJ1-3,TRBV5-6,once,-,CASTYGAFRDTIYF,TGTGCCAGCACCTATGGGGCTTTTCGGGACACCATATATTTT
TRBJ1-1,TRBV29-1,-,-,CSVPGQPGTEAFF,TGCAGCGTCCCCGGACAGCCTGGGACTGAAGCTTTCTTT
TRBJ1-5,TRBV27,-,-,CASSPIDGNQPQHF,TGTGCCAGCAGTCCAATCGACGGGAATCAGCCCCAGCATTTT
TRBJ2-7,TRBV27,-,-,CASSKTGIRLYEQYF,TGTGCCAGCAGCAAGACCGGGATCCGCCTCTACGAGCAGTACTTC
TRBJ1-5,TRBV19,-,-,CASSISLGGSYSNQPQHF,TGTGCCAGTAGTATAAGTCTTGGCGGATCATATAGCAATCAGCCCCAGCATTTT
TRBJ2-7,TRBV5-1,once,-,CASSLAVRGNEQYF,TGCGCCAGCAGCTTGGCCGTTAGGGGTAACGAGCAGTACTTC
TRBJ1-1,TRBV29-1,-,-,CSVAKSNTEAFF,TGCAGCGTGGCAAAATCGAACACTGAAGCTTTCTTT
TRBJ1-6,TRBV18,few,-,CASSPPVRTDNNSPLHF,TGTGCCAGCTCACCACCGGTTAGGACAGATAACAATTCACCCCTCCACTTT
TRBJ1-6,TRBV2,few,TRBD1,CASSNRQGAMNSPLHF,TGTGCCAGCAGTAATCGACAGGGGGCTATGAATTCACCCCTCCACTTT
TRBJ1-5,TRBV15,-,-,CATSRDRWGEGYQPQHF,TGTGCCACCAGCAGAGATCGGTGGGGGGAGGGGTATCAGCCCCAGCATTTT
TRBJ1-3,TRBV14,-,-,CASSQRAGSYSGNTIYF,TGTGCCAGCAGCCAGCGGGCCGGATCCTACTCTGGAAACACCATATATTTT
TRBJ2-6,TRBV5-8,-,-,CASSWGRYSSGANVLTF,TGTGCCAGCAGCTGGGGCAGGTATTCCTCTGGGGCCAACGTCCTGACTTTC
TRBJ2-1,TRBV7-3,-,-,CASSFGGSNEQFF,TGTGCCAGCAGCTTCGGCGGGTCGAATGAGCAGTTCTTC
TRBJ2-5,TRBV28,once,TRBD1,CASRPYTGGYQTQYF,TGTGCCAGCAGACCCTATACAGGGGGGTATCAGACCCAGTACTTC
TRBJ2-3,TRBV6-5,-,-,CASSYSDGLTTDTQYF,TGTGCCAGCAGTTACTCGGACGGACTCACCACAGATACGCAGTATTTT
TRBJ1-2,TRBV27,-,-,CASSSVLRTEANYGYTF,TGTGCCAGCAGTTCCGTGTTAAGGACAGAAGCTAACTATGGCTACACCTTC